This T cell receptor (beta chain) was sequenced for a study of vaccination and CD4 T cells after COVID-19 (dated 2022 in TCRdb). Concerning the study at large: Convalescent patients had a positive SARS-CoV-2 result on nasal swab PCR, and of these patients, nine had mild disease and one had severe disease. Post-COVID blood samples from convalescent patients were collected a median of about 100 days after diagnosis, with a range of about 35 to 161 days. As controls, cultures received a CEFX viral epitope pool (the positive control), an HIV-1 Nef peptide pool (the negative control), or no peptide at all. Three convalescent patients gave samples both early after vaccination (day 14) and late after vaccination (days 161 to 241). Post-vaccine blood samples were obtained a median of approximately 74 days after the second vaccine dose, with a range of roughly 12 to 250 days. Each participant got two doses of either the Pfizer-BioNTech BNT162b2 vaccine (n=8) or the Moderna mRNA-1273 vaccine (n=2). In 10 COVID-19 convalescent patients and a few infection-naive healthy vaccine recipients, researchers compared the spike-specific CD4+ TCR repertoire from before mRNA vaccination with the repertoire from after. The cultures were stimulated with overlapping spike peptide pools from SARS-CoV-2 and from the common cold coronaviruses HCoV-NL63, HCoV-OC43 and HCoV-229E. In the convalescent cohort there were six males and four females, among whom were two Hispanic individuals, seven Caucasians, two Asians and one multiracial person.

Results and caveats for the whole study, not just this receptor: The median number of SARS-CoV-2-reactive clonotypes rose from 20 to 25 after infection to some 40 after vaccination, but the change was not significant. The study included relatively few convalescent patients and did not analyze early timepoints after natural infection. In convalescent patients, a median around 86% of post-vaccine SARS-CoV-2-reactive clones were detected only after vaccination, suggesting vaccine-specific priming. Of the vaccine-specific clones found in convalescent patients, nearly all (304 of 307) were mono-reactive for SARS-CoV-2 spike instead of being cross-reactive with common cold coronaviruses.

This clonotype has only one observation. Its antigen is unknown. Base qualities were left out, and no much larger clone turns up one base away. Single-read evidence is weak. Looking up the germline V gene (reference sequence) yields CDR1 DFQATT and CDR2 SNEGSKA. The CDR3 sequence holds 11 residues, the cysteine and phenylalanine included. Only CDR3 DNA remains: 33 bases, in frame from the first base. V and J are truncated by 6 bases and 5 bases respectively, leaving an intervening sequence of 10 bases. Sample time point, as interpreted from the label and publication: late sampling 161 to 241 days after vaccination in three convalescent patients. Reading the label with the study, this specimen's treatment or condition is: approximately 10-day PBMC culture with coronavirus spike peptide pools or control peptides (ViraFEST assay). The ViraFEST assay, used in the study, expanded antigen-specific T cells with peptide pools and then identified the expanded clonotypes through TCR sequencing. Positive SARS-CoV-2 PCR tests in the convalescent patients dated from March to December 2020, before Alpha, Beta and Delta variants emerged in the United States. About 2 million PBMCs per well were cultured in IMDM with roughly 5.5% human AB serum and 8 to 10 IU/ml IL-2, plus 10 ug/ml peptide pools. On days 3 and 7, half of the culture medium was replaced with fresh IL-2-containing medium. CD4+ T cells were isolated after approximately ten days of culture through negative selection using the EasySep CD4+ T cell isolation kit. Ficoll-Paque Plus gradient centrifugation was used to isolate PBMCs from whole blood, and the isolated PBMCs were then either used fresh or cryopreserved at -140C. Each culture condition was generally run in triplicate wells.

The library was generated by PCR. DNA from cultured CD4+ T cells underwent TCR sequencing with the Oncomine TCR Beta short-read assay at the Johns Hopkins FTIC core. Genomic DNA was extracted from the cultured CD4+ T cells with the QIAamp micro DNA kit. Oncomine TCR Beta libraries from cultured CD4+ T cells were pooled using unique dual indexes and sequenced on an Illumina iSeq 100. From the authors' description of their analysis: Non-productive sequences were removed, and CDR3s not starting with C, not ending with F or W, or shorter than 7 amino acids were discarded. The MANAFEST web application was used to identify antigen-specific clonotypes by comparing peptide-stimulated wells against reference wells and other culture wells. For a clone to be called positive, the clone needed an FDR below 0.05, an odds ratio above 5, and a productive frequency above 0.1% in at least two of three replicate wells. Clonotypes that were significantly expanded in both SARS-CoV-2 spike wells and at least one common cold coronavirus spike condition were defined as cross-reactive. Using R version 3.6.1, CDR3 homology was evaluated through Levenshtein distances (stringdist) along with unrooted phylogenetic trees (ape). TCRdb reprocessed the public reads (quality trimming at Q25 with fastp, clone calling with MiXCR) and kept in-frame beta chains. Identical CDR3 proteins give one entry, which carries the most common genes and DNA. These V and J calls are TCRdb output, not the study's own analysis. The sample table shows some 19,000 distinct CDR3 sequences, and 51% are seen once. The leading ten clones occupy 21% of the sample.

Sample: CD4+ T cells from blood, cultured in vitro, taken about 7 months after SARS-CoV-2 vaccination. Recombination linked TRBV20-1 to TRBJ1-1; there is no confident call for the D gene. This clonotype was obtained from a human donor who had recovered from COVID-19. The CDR3 reads CSAVKGTEAFF. The DNA reads as follows: TGCAGTGCGGTGAAAGGGACTGAAGCTTTCTTT.